The rows below give T cell receptor beta chains drawn from one sample of a study of cytomegalovirus exposure and HLA in healthy donors. This table comes from immunoSEQ multiplex PCR, and its TCRdb copy is limited to in-frame clones, with some not included. This table has over 95,000 clones, around 76% appearing once. Sequenced material: PBMCs. The receptors were gathered from a middle-aged woman in good health and CMV-seropositive. CDR3s leave out the opening cysteine and the closing phenylalanine or tryptophan.

j_call: TRBJ1-1; v_call: TRBV19; cdr3_aa: ATGLGTSEAF
j_call: TRBJ2-4; v_call: TRBV18; cdr3_aa: ASSPSGQGKNIQY
j_call: TRBJ2-7; v_call: TRBV7-2; cdr3_aa: ASSLGQSPSYEQY
j_call: TRBJ1-1; v_call: TRBV5-6; cdr3_aa: ASSLMTPRAATEAF
j_call: TRBJ1-5; v_call: TRBV18; cdr3_aa: ASSGSQVSNQPQH
j_call: TRBJ1-1; v_call: TRBV19; cdr3_aa: ASSIRSEERAF
j_call: TRBJ2-7; v_call: TRBV7-9; cdr3_aa: ASSAGSWQY
j_call: TRBJ2-1; v_call: TRBV7-9; cdr3_aa: ASSLVELINEQF
j_call: TRBJ1-5; v_call: TRBV2; cdr3_aa: ASQAGGPGQPQH
j_call: TRBJ1-1; v_call: TRBV18; cdr3_aa: ASSPLNGNTEAF
j_call: TRBJ1-4; v_call: TRBV2; cdr3_aa: ASRSRGLGNEKLF
j_call: TRBJ2-5; v_call: TRBV6-1; cdr3_aa: ASSELAVETQY
j_call: TRBJ1-4; v_call: TRBV2; cdr3_aa: ASRTGMGSLEKLF
j_call: TRBJ1-2; v_call: TRBV9; cdr3_aa: ASSRGGSPYGYT
j_call: TRBJ2-3; v_call: TRBV5-1; cdr3_aa: ASSSRGPPGDTQY
j_call: TRBJ1-2; v_call: TRBV25-1; cdr3_aa: ASSQGAGYT
j_call: TRBJ1-2; v_call: TRBV30; cdr3_aa: AWSVQGGGYT
j_call: TRBJ2-3; v_call: TRBV5-1; cdr3_aa: ASSIGGLAPTDTQY
j_call: TRBJ2-1; v_call: TRBV15; cdr3_aa: ATRPPSGNEQF
j_call: TRBJ1-4; v_call: TRBV2; cdr3_aa: ASSEGEGAGEKLF
j_call: TRBJ2-7; v_call: TRBV7-2; cdr3_aa: ASSWSPGTLSYEQY
j_call: TRBJ1-4; v_call: TRBV6-6; cdr3_aa: ASSYSRAGGEKLF
j_call: TRBJ2-1; v_call: TRBV7-2; cdr3_aa: ASSSGTGLTYNEQF
j_call: TRBJ1-3; v_call: TRBV29-1; cdr3_aa: SGTGTTNSGNTIY
j_call: TRBJ1-4; v_call: TRBV9; cdr3_aa: ASSARQGTNEKLF
j_call: TRBJ1-2; v_call: TRBV9; cdr3_aa: ASSPRGQANYGYT
j_call: TRBJ1-5; v_call: TRBV6-1; cdr3_aa: ASSAGRTVPQPQH
j_call: TRBJ1-5; v_call: TRBV19; cdr3_aa: ASSPYRQGGNQPQH
j_call: TRBJ2-1; v_call: TRBV5-1; cdr3_aa: ASSLVPGTSGGEQF